A single sample gave rise to the 30 T cell receptor beta chains below, sequenced in a study of T cell repertoires in cytomegalovirus infection. TCRdb used MiXCR to reprocess the reads, holding one entry per CDR3 protein. The sample records some 150,000 distinct CDR3 sequences, around 24% being singletons. Source material: PBMCs. These receptors all come from a human donor in good health (CMV status not recorded). Some clones in this sample may be carry-over from other donors' samples.

The chain employs TRBV7-8 and TRBJ2-1; 7 bases agree with TRBD1. This CDR3 is built from 18 residues. The germline CDR1 and CDR2 sequences are SGHVS and FQNEAQ. Trimming at V came to 0 bases and at J to 2 bases, leaving 10 bases not matched to a gene. The CDR3 nucleotides read TGTGCCAGCAGCTTAGCCTGGACAGGAGAGGGTCCCTACAATGAGCAGTTCTTC. Its protein product is CASSLAWTGEGPYNEQFF.

The rearrangement uses TRBV4-1 and TRBJ2-7; tentative D call: TRBD1 (5 bases). Trimming removed 0 bases from V and 0 bases from J, with 6 bases in between. CDR1 is MGHRA, CDR2 YSYEKL, per germline. This CDR3 contains 14 residues. The CDR3: CASSQEQGSYEQYF. The DNA of the CDR3 is TGCGCCAGCAGCCAAGAGCAGGGCTCCTACGAGCAGTACTTC.

This clonotype was observed many times. The rearrangement uses TRBV7-9 and TRBJ1-1; tentatively, D is TRBD1 (5 bases). Germline values: CDR1 SEHNR, CDR2 FQNEAQ (reference sequence). V was clipped by 6 bases and J by 1 base, with 6 bases between them. The length of the CDR3 is 12 residues. CDR3 in DNA: TGTGCCAGCAGGCAGGGGAACACTGAAGCTTTCTTT. It yields the protein CASRQGNTEAFF. The complete variable domain, with remaining parts taken from reference TRBV7-9 and TRBJ1-1, reads DTGVSQNPRHKITKRGQNVTFRCDPISEHNRLYWYRQTLGQGPEFLTYFQNEAQLEKSRLLSDRFSAERPKGSFSTLEIQRTEQGDSAMYLCASRQGNTEAFFGQGTRLTVV.

This clonotype has just a few counts. This rearrangement joins TRBV27 to TRBJ2-6; the D gene could be TRBD1 or TRBD2 (6 bases each). The CDR3 length is 18 residues. Deletions cut 3 bases from V and 0 bases from J, with 15 bases between. Germline assignment: CDR1 MNHEY and CDR2 SMNVEV (reference sequence). The CDR3, as DNA: TGTGCCAGCAGTTTCTCAATCGGGGGCATCTCTGGGGCCAACGTCCTGACTTTC. Amino acid sequence: CASSFSIGGISGANVLTF.

About this clonotype: A read error may be the cause here, since a much bigger clone is one base away. The V gene is TRBV6-2 or TRBV6-3, the J gene TRBJ2-1, with D hard to call. Looked up from germline, CDR1 is MNHEY and CDR2 is SVGEGT. This CDR3 region has 14 residues. Trimming left V 5 bases short and J 4 bases short, with 12 bases between. In DNA, the CDR3 is TGTGCCAGCAGTCACGCAGCTGGATACAATGAGCAGTTCTTC. This sequence encodes CASSHAAGYNEQFF.

This clonotype is a singleton in its sample. The rearrangement uses TRBV27 and TRBJ1-3; 8 positions agree with TRBD1. The J segment lost 4 bases and the V segment lost 7 bases, leaving 9 bases of the junction unmatched. Germline-derived CDR1 and CDR2 are MNHEY and SMNVEV (reference sequence). The CDR3 is made up of 15 amino acids. This chain's CDR3 is CASTPRGTGGNTIYF. The CDR3 nucleotides read TGTGCCAGCACGCCTCGCGGGACAGGAGGAAACACCATATATTTT.

This clonotype was detected a few times. This chain's CDR3 is CASSMGQVNTEAFF. CDR3 nucleotide sequence: TGTGCCAGTAGTATGGGCCAGGTCAACACTGAAGCTTTCTTT. V and J are TRBV19 and TRBJ1-1; the D is unclear. V was clipped by 3 bases and J by 2 bases, with 10 bases between them. This CDR3 contains 14 residues. The germline gives CDR1 LNHDA, CDR2 SQIVND (reference sequence).

This clonotype was counted at least ten times. The V call is TRBV7-2, the J call TRBJ2-1; 10 bases are a match to TRBD2. This CDR3 is built from 17 residues. V lost 5 bases to trimming and J lost 0 bases; unmatched junction nucleotides: 7. From germline, CDR1 is SGHTA and CDR2 FQGNSA. CDR3 loop: CASSVPSGSYSYNEQFF. DNA for the CDR3: TGTGCCAGCAGCGTACCTAGCGGGAGTTACTCCTACAATGAGCAGTTCTTC. Full variable domain (rest looked up from reference TRBV7-2 and TRBJ2-1): GAGVSQSPSNKVTEKGKDVELRCDPISGHTALYWYRQSLGQGLEFLIYFQGNSAPDKSGLPSDRFSAERTGGSVSTLTIQRTQQEDSAVYLCASSVPSGSYSYNEQFFGPGTRLTVL.

This clonotype was detected ten times or more. The chain recombines TRBV28 with TRBJ1-5, with D uncertain. V was clipped by 5 bases and J by 4 bases, with 18 bases between them. CDR1 is MDHEN, CDR2 SYDVKM, per germline. The CDR3 consists of 16 residues. The DNA for the CDR3 is TGTGCCAGCAGTCCCACGGCTGAGGGAGGGAATCAGCCCCAGCATTTT. Translating it yields CASSPTAEGGNQPQHF.

This clonotype was counted many times. The chain links TRBV7-2 to TRBJ2-7; D not certain. The CDR3 is 14 amino acids. The germline gives CDR1 SGHTA, CDR2 FQGNSA. V was pared by 0 bases and J by 1 base, with 7 bases between. The CDR3 sequence: CASSLAGRSYEQYF. In DNA, the CDR3 is TGTGCCAGCAGCTTAGCCGGCCGATCCTACGAGCAGTACTTC.

The count of this clonotype is one. The genes are TRBV5-4 and TRBJ2-1; 9 positions match TRBD1. J was trimmed by 12 bases and V by 2 bases; bases with no gene match: 9. The CDR3 sequence is 14 residues long. CDR1 is SGHNT and CDR2 is YYREEE in the germline V gene (reference sequence). CDR3: CASSLPGTGSSQFF. DNA of the CDR3: TGTGCCAGCAGCTTACCCGGGACAGGGTCTTCGCAGTTCTTC. Filled out from reference TRBV5-4 and TRBJ2-1, the complete variable domain reads ETGVTQSPTHLIKTRGQQVTLRCSSQSGHNTVSWYQQALGQGPQFIFQYYREEENGRGNFPPRFSGLQFPNYSSELNVNALELDDSALYLCASSLPGTGSSQFFGPGTRLTVL.

CDR3 nucleotide sequence: TGTGCCAGCAGCTCGACAGGAAATTATGAAGCTTTCTTT. Translation gives CASSSTGNYEAFF. The rearrangement uses TRBV7-9 and TRBJ1-1; maybe TRBD1 (6 bases). The CDR3 runs to 13 residues. V shed 4 bases and J shed 7 bases, with 13 bases lying between them. Looked up from germline, CDR1 is SEHNR and CDR2 is FQNEAQ (reference sequence). Full variable domain (remainder filled in from reference TRBV7-9 and TRBJ1-1): DTGVSQNPRHKITKRGQNVTFRCDPISEHNRLYWYRQTLGQGPEFLTYFQNEAQLEKSRLLSDRFSAERPKGSFSTLEIQRTEQGDSAMYLCASSSTGNYEAFFGQGTRLTVV.

This clonotype was counted between two and nine times. The V call is TRBV2, the J call TRBJ2-5, with D possibly being TRBD2 (6 bases). The V gene lost 10 bases and the J gene lost 6 bases, with 21 bases spanning the gap. Germline V lookup: CDR1 SNHLY, CDR2 FYNNEI. There are 14 residues in the CDR3. CDR3 region: CATTAGEVGQTQYF. CDR3 nucleotide sequence: TGTGCCACCACCGCCGGGGAGGTGGGACAGACCCAGTACTTC.

V gene TRBV28 combines with J gene TRBJ2-2, with D possibly matching TRBD1 (6 bases). Trimming shortened V by 6 bases and J by 0 bases, and 14 bases separated the two germline ends. This CDR3 region has 16 residues. Looked up from germline, CDR1 is MDHEN and CDR2 is SYDVKM. The CDR3, as DNA: TGTGCCAGCAGGACCGGGACAACCGCGAACACCGGGGAGCTGTTTTTT. As protein: CASRTGTTANTGELFF.

This rearrangement joins TRBV5-1 to TRBJ2-7, with a possible D match to TRBD1 (6 bases). This CDR3 comprises 14 residues. V lost 4 bases and J 3 bases, leaving 14 bases between the germline ends. Germline V gene lookup returns CDR1 SGHRS and CDR2 YFSETQ. In DNA, the CDR3 is TGCGCCAGCAGCCCGACAGGACGCTACTACGAGCAGTACTTC. Amino acid sequence: CASSPTGRYYEQYF.

Only a few counts were recorded for this clonotype. The chain uses TRBV28 and TRBJ2-1, with 9 bases identical to TRBD2. The germline gives CDR1 MDHEN, CDR2 SYDVKM. V shed 4 bases and J 8 bases; nucleotides not matched to a gene: 12. This CDR3 is 16 amino acids long. CDR3 protein: CASSSFARGGHYEQFF. CDR3 DNA: TGTGCCAGCAGTTCCTTCGCGCGGGGGGGCCACTATGAGCAGTTCTTC.

This clonotype was seen more than once but under ten times. V is TRBV7-2 and J is TRBJ2-7; D perhaps matches TRBD2 (7 bases). CDR1 and CDR2 (germline): SGHTA, FQGNSA. The length of the CDR3 is 12 residues. V lost 10 bases, J lost 3 bases, and 13 bases lay in between. CDR3 DNA: TGTGCCACCCGGGGAGGGGGCTACGAGCAGTACTTC. Protein sequence: CATRGGGYEQYF.

This clonotype has ten or more counts. The rearrangement uses TRBV12-3 or TRBV12-4 and TRBJ1-2; the D is unclear. The CDR3 extends over 14 amino acids. V was trimmed by 10 bases and J by 2 bases, leaving 17 bases between them. CDR3 nucleotides: TGTGCCACCGGGGTAGGCAGGTCCAACTATGGCTACACCTTC. Its protein product is CATGVGRSNYGYTF.

This clonotype was found a few times. The chain couples TRBV6-5 to TRBJ2-5; D unclear. The CDR3 contains 13 residues. CDR1 MNHEY and CDR2 SVGAGI come from the germline V gene. V gave up 2 bases and J gave up 2 bases, with 6 bases separating them. Written as DNA, the CDR3 is TGTGCCAGCAGTTACGACTTACAAGAGACCCAGTACTTC. Amino acid sequence: CASSYDLQETQYF.

This clonotype showed up many times. The rearrangement links TRBV7-8 to TRBJ2-7; maybe TRBD1 (6 bases). V was cut by 1 base and J by 2 bases, with 6 bases left in between. Germline V gene sequence: CDR1 SGHVS, CDR2 FQNEAQ. This CDR3 region has 13 residues. This chain's CDR3 is CASSLEGAYEQYF. DNA for the CDR3: TGTGCCAGCAGCTTAGAGGGGGCCTACGAGCAGTACTTC.

This clonotype was counted many times. This chain connects TRBV6-5 to TRBJ1-5; 9 bases map to TRBD1. V was pared by 4 bases and J by 5 bases, with 15 bases of the junction left unmatched. Germline V gene lookup returns CDR1 MNHEY and CDR2 SVGAGI. This CDR3 has 18 amino acids. CDR3 protein: CASSLRPPGQGFHQPQHF. As DNA, the CDR3 is TGTGCCAGCAGTTTAAGGCCTCCGGGACAGGGTTTCCATCAGCCCCAGCATTTT.

V gene TRBV5-1 combines with J gene TRBJ2-1, with 7 nucleotides matching TRBD2. J gave up 1 base and V 4 bases, and 2 bases lay outside the gene matches. The CDR3 runs 14 residues. Germline CDR1 and CDR2: SGHRS and YFSETQ. The CDR3 sequence is CASSERGSYNEQFF. For the CDR3, the DNA is TGCGCCAGCAGCGAGCGGGGTTCCTACAATGAGCAGTTCTTC.

J is TRBJ2-1 and V is TRBV20-1; D not resolved. V lost 3 bases, J lost 0 bases, and 6 bases lay in between. This CDR3 spans 13 amino acids. Germline V gives CDR1 DFQATT, CDR2 SNEGSKA (reference sequence). CDR3 nucleotide sequence: TGCAGTGCTAGTCCCGGCTCCTACAATGAGCAGTTCTTC. Amino acids: CSASPGSYNEQFF.

The chain recombines TRBV6-2 or TRBV6-3 with TRBJ2-7; D possibly corresponds to TRBD2 (5 bases). V lost 2 bases and J lost 9, with 14 bases in between. The CDR3 consists of 13 residues. The germline V gene has CDR1 MNHEY and CDR2 SVGEGT. The chain's CDR3 is CASSYLAQFGQYF. The DNA of the CDR3 is TGTGCCAGCAGTTACCTAGCCCAGTTTGGGCAGTACTTC.

This clonotype was counted between two and nine times. The chain has TRBV6-2 or TRBV6-3 and TRBJ1-1; D perhaps matches TRBD1 (5 bases). This CDR3 region has 15 residues. The V and J ends lost 2 bases and 0 bases respectively, with 10 bases between them. Germline V gene data show CDR1 as MNHEY and CDR2 as SVGEGT. The DNA of the CDR3 is TGTGCCAGCAGTTACAGGGGACTTCTGAACACTGAAGCTTTCTTT. It encodes CASSYRGLLNTEAFF.

This clonotype was observed a handful of times. This rearrangement joins TRBV6-5 to TRBJ2-3, with D perhaps assigned TRBD1 or TRBD2 (5 bases each). CDR3 size: 15 residues. CDR1 and CDR2 (germline): MNHEY, SVGAGI. V was pared by 2 bases and J by 1 base, with 10 bases between. The DNA for the CDR3 is TGTGCCAGCAGTTACAGAGGGGATGGCACAGATACGCAGTATTTT. This encodes CASSYRGDGTDTQYF.

This clonotype was seen a handful of times. J is TRBJ2-3 and V is TRBV12-3 or TRBV12-4; D remains ambiguous. CDR3 length equals 13 residues. Trimming shortened V by 2 bases and J by 7 bases, and 10 bases separated the two germline ends. CDR3 sequence (DNA): TGTGCCAGCAGTTTAAAGGGCACCCATACGCAGTATTTT. Protein: CASSLKGTHTQYF.

This clonotype was detected only a few times. Relative to the germline gene, one junction end is altered; a read error may explain this. The chain links TRBV2 to TRBJ2-3; D is unclear. The CDR3 loop spans 11 amino acids. The germline CDR1 and CDR2 sequences are SNHLY and FYNNEI. CDR3 bases: TGTGCCAGCACTGAAGGGGATACGCAGTATTTT. It yields the protein CASTEGDTQYF.

V is TRBV15 and J is TRBJ2-1; D gene unclear. This CDR3 has 17 residues. The germline V and J ends were trimmed by 4 bases and 2 bases, with 18 bases remaining between them. The germline CDR1 and CDR2 sequences are LNHNV and YYDKDF (reference sequence). The CDR3 sequence: CATSTGPLGNTYNEQFF. The DNA of the CDR3 is TGTGCCACCAGCACTGGTCCCCTAGGGAACACCTACAATGAGCAGTTCTTC.

This clonotype has ten or more counts. This chain uses TRBV7-8 with TRBJ1-2, with a tentative D call TRBD1 (6 bases). Trimming removed 5 bases at V and 4 bases at J, with 17 bases between. Germline V gene data show CDR1 as SGHVS and CDR2 as FQNEAQ. CDR3 length: 15 residues. CDR3: CASSVGRGQGYGYTF. The CDR3 DNA sequence: TGTGCCAGCAGCGTAGGCAGGGGCCAGGGCTATGGCTACACCTTC. The variable domain in full, completed from reference TRBV7-8 and TRBJ1-2, reads GAGVSQSPRYKVAKRGQDVALRCDPISGHVSLFWYQQALGQGPEFLTYFQNEAQLDKSGLPSDRFFAERPEGSVSTLKIQRTQQEDSAVYLCASSVGRGQGYGYTFGSGTRLTVV.